This T cell receptor beta chain was identified during a study of shared clonotypes between healthy human individuals. At the level of the study: Each donor contributed plates that comprised three CD4 naive, three CD4 memory, two CD8 naive and one CD8 memory.

V lost 1 base and J 5 bases, leaving 11 bases between the germline ends. There are 14 residues in the CDR3. The germline V gene has CDR1 MNHEY and CDR2 SVGAGI. Only one count was recorded for this clone. This was a deep-level run. Assay: immunoSEQ multiplex PCR; the TCRdb copy retains only in-frame clones and omits some. The repertoire holds roughly 2.2 million clones, with about 92% as singletons. The clonotype was recovered from a man aged 18 to 29 in good health. Some clones in this sample may be carry-over from other donors' samples. What was sequenced was naive CD4+ T cells from PBMCs. The subset here: CD45RA+ positively selected. The V call is TRBV6-5, the J call TRBJ2-5; D possibly matches TRBD1 or TRBD2 (5 bases each). The CDR3 loop reads CASSYYARDETQYF. Here the CDR3 DNA reads TGTGCCAGCAGTTACTATGCCAGGGACGAGACCCAGTACTTC.